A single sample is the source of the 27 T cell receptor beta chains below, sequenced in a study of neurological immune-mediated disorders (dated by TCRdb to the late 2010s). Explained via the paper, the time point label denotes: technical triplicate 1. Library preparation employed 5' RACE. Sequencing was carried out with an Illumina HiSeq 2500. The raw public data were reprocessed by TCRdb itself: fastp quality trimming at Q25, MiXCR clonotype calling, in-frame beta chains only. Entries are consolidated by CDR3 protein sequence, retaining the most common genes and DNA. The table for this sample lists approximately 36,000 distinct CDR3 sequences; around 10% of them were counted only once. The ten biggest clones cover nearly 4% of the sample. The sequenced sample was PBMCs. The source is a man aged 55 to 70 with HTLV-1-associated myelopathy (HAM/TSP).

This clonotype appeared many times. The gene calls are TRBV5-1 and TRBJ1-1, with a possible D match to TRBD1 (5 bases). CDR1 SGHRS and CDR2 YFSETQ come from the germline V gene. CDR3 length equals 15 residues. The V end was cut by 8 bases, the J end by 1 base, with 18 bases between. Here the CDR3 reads CASMDKRVGNTEAFF. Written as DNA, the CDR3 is TGCGCCAGTATGGACAAGAGAGTAGGGAACACTGAAGCTTTCTTT.

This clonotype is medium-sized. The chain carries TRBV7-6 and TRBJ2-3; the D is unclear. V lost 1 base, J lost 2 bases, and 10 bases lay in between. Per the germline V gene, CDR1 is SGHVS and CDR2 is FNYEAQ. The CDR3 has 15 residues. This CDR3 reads CASSLVGLLTDTQYF. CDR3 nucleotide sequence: TGTGCCAGCAGCTTAGTGGGCCTACTCACAGATACGCAGTATTTT.

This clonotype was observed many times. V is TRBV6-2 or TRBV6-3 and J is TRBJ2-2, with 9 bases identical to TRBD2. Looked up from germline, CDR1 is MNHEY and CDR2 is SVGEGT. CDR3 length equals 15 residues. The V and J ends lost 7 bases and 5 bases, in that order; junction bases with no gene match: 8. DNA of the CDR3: TGTGCCAGCAAGAGGCGGGAGGGCCTGACCGGGGAGCTGTTTTTT. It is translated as CASKRREGLTGELFF.

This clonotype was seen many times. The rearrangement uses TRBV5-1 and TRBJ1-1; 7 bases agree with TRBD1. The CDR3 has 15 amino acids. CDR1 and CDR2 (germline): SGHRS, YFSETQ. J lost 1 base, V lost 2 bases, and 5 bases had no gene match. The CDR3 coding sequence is TGCGCCAGCAGCTTCCTGGGACAGAAGAACACTGAAGCTTTCTTT. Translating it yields CASSFLGQKNTEAFF.

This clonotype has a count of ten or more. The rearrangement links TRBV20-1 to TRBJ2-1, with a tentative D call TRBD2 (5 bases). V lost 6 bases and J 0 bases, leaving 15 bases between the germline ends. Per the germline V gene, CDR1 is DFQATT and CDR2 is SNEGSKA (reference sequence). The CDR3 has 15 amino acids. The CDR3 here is CSAPRSGVSYNEQFF. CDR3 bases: TGCAGTGCCCCTAGAAGCGGAGTCTCCTACAATGAGCAGTTCTTC.

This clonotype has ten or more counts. The CDR3 reads CASSLSGAGVNTEAFF. In DNA form, the CDR3 reads TGCGCCAGCAGCTTGTCGGGGGCGGGGGTGAACACTGAAGCTTTCTTT. The chain joins TRBV5-1 to TRBJ1-1, with D tentatively TRBD1 (6 bases). Looked up from germline, CDR1 is SGHRS and CDR2 is YFSETQ. The germline V and J ends were trimmed by 1 base and 0 bases, with 13 bases remaining between them. This CDR3 comprises 16 residues.

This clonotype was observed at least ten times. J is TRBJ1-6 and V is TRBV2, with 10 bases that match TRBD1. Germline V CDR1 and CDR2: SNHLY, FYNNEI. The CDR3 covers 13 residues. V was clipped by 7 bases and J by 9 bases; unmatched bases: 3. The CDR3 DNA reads TGTGCCAGCACCGGGACAGGGGCTTCACCCCTCCACTTT. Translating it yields CASTGTGASPLHF.

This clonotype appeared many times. As DNA, the CDR3 is TGTGCCAGCAGTTACTCATCGGCTGTCTCTGGGGCCAACGTCCTGACTTTC. This codes for CASSYSSAVSGANVLTF. The chain is built from TRBV6-2 or TRBV6-3 and TRBJ2-6; D is uncertain. The CDR3 totals 17 residues. Germline V gene lookup returns CDR1 MNHEY and CDR2 SVGEGT. V was shortened by 0 bases and J by 0 bases, with 9 bases between the two germline ends.

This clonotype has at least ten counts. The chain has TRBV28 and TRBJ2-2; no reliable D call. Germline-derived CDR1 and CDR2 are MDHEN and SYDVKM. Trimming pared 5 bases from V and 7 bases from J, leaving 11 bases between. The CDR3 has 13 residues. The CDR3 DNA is TGTGCCAGCAGTGGATCCGTGGTCGGGGAGCTGTTTTTT. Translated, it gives CASSGSVVGELFF. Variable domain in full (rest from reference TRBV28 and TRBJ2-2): DVKVTQSSRYLVKRTGEKVFLECVQDMDHENMFWYRQDPGLGLRLIYFSYDVKMKEKGDIPEGYSVSREKKERFSLILESASTNQTSMYLCASSGSVVGELFFGEGSRLTVL.

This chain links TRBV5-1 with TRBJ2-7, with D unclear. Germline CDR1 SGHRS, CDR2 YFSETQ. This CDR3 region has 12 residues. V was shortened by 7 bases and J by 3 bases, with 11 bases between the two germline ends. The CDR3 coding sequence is TGCGCCAGCCGGTTGTCGGACTACGAGCAGTACTTC. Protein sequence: CASRLSDYEQYF.

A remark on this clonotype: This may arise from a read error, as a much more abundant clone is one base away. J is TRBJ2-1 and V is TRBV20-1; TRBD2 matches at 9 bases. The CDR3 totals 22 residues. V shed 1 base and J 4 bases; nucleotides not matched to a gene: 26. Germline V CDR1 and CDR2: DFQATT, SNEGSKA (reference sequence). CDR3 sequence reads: CSARVDGGFVWPSGTPYNEQFF. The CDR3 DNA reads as TGCAGTGCTAGAGTCGACGGGGGGTTTGTATGGCCTAGCGGGACACCATACAATGAGCAGTTCTTC.

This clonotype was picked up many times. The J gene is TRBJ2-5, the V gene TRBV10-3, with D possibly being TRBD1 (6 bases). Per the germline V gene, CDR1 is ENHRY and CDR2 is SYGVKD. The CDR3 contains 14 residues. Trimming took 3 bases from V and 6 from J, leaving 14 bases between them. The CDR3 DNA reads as TGTGCCATCAGTGACAGCACAGGGCCGCAGACCCAGTACTTC. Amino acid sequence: CAISDSTGPQTQYF.

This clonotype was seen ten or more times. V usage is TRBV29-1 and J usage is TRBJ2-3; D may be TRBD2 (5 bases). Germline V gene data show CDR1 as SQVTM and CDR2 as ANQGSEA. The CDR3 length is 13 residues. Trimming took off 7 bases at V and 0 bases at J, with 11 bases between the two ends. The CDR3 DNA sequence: TGCAGCGGTGGACGGGGAAGCACAGATACGCAGTATTTT. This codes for CSGGRGSTDTQYF.

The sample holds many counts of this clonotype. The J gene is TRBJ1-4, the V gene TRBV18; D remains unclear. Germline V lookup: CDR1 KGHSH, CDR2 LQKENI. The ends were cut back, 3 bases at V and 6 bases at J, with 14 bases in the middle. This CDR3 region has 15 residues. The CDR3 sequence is CASSPSREGYEKLFF. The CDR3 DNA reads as TGTGCCAGCTCACCGAGTCGGGAGGGTTATGAAAAACTGTTTTTT.

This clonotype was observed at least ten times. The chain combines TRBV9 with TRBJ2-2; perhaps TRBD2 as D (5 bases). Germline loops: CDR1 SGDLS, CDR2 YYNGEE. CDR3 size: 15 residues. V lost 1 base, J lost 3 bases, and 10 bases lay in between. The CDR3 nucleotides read TGTGCCAGCAGCGTATCTAGCAGACACACCGGGGAGCTGTTTTTT. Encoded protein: CASSVSSRHTGELFF.

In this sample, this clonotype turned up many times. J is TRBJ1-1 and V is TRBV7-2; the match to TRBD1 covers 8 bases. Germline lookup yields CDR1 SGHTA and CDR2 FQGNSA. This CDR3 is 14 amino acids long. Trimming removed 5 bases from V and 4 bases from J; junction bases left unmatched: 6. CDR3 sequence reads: CASSPGGLSTEAFF. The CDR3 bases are TGTGCCAGCAGCCCAGGGGGCCTCAGCACTGAAGCTTTCTTT.

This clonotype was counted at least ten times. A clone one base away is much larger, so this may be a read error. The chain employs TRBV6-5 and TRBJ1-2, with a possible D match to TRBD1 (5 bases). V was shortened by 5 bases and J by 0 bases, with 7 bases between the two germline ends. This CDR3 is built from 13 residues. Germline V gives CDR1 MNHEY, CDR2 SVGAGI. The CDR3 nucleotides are TGTGCCAGCAGTCCGACAGCTAACTATGGCTACACCTTC. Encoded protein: CASSPTANYGYTF.

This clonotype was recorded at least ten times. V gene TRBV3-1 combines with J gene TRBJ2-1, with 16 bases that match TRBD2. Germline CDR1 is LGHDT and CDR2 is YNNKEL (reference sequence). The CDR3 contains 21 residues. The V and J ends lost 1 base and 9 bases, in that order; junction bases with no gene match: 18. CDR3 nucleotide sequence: TGTGCCAGCAGCCAAGTATTACCGGGACTAGCGGGAGGGCCTCAACGGGGTGAGCAGTTCTTC. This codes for CASSQVLPGLAGGPQRGEQFF.

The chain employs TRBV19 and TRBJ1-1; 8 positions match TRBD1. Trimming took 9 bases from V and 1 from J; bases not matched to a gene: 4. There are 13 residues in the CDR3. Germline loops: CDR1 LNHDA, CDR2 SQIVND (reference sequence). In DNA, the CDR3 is TGTGCCAGCATCGACAGGGGGAACACTGAAGCTTTCTTT. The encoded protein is CASIDRGNTEAFF.

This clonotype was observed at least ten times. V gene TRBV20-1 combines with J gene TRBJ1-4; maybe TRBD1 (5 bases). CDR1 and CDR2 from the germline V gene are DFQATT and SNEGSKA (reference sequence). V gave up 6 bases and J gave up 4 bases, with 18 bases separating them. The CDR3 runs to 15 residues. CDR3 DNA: TGCAGTGCCAGGGCAGGACAAACGAATAATGAAAAACTGTTTTTT. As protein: CSARAGQTNNEKLFF.

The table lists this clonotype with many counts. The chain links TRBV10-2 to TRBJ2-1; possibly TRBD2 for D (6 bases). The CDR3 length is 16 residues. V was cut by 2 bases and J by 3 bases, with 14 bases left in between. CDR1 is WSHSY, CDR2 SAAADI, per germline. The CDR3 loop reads CASSEAPTSNYNEQFF. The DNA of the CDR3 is TGCGCCAGCAGTGAGGCTCCGACTAGTAACTACAATGAGCAGTTCTTC.

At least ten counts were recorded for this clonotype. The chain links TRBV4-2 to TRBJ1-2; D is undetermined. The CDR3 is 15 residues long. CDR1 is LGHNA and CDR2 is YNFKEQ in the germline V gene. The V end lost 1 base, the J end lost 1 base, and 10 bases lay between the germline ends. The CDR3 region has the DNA TGTGCCAGCAGCCAAGTCGGAGGGAATAACTATGGCTACACCTTC. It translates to CASSQVGGNNYGYTF.

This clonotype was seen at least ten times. DNA of the CDR3: TGTGCCAGCAGCTTTCTCGGACTAGCGGGAAGAATGGCCGGGGAGCTGTTTTTT. Its protein is CASSFLGLAGRMAGELFF. This chain uses TRBV7-2 with TRBJ2-2; the match to TRBD2 covers 12 bases. Trimming removed 3 bases from V and 6 bases from J; junction bases left unmatched: 11. Germline V gene lookup returns CDR1 SGHTA and CDR2 FQGNSA. The CDR3 runs 18 residues.

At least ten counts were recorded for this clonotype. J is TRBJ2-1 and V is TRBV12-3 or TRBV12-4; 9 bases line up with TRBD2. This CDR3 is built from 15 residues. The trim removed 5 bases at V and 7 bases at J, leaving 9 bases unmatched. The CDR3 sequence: CASSPREGRVNEQFF. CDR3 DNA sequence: TGTGCCAGCAGTCCGCGGGAGGGCAGGGTGAATGAGCAGTTCTTC.

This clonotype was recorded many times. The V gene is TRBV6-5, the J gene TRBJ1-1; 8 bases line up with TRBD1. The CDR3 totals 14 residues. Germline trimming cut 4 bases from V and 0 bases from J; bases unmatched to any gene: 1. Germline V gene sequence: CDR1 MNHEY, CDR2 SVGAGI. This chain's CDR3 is CASSLTGVNTEAFF. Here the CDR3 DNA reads TGTGCCAGCAGTTTGACAGGGGTGAACACTGAAGCTTTCTTT.

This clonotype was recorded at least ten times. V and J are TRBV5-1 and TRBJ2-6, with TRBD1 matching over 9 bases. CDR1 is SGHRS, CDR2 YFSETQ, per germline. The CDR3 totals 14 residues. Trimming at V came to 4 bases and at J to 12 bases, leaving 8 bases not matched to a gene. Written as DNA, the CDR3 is TGCGCCAGCAGCCACCCGGGACAGGGCCCCGTCCTGACTTTC. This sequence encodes CASSHPGQGPVLTF.

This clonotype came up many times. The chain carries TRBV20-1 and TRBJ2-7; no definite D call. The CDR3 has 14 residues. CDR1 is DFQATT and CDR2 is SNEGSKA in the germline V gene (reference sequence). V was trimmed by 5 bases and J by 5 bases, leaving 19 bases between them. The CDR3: CSAWGSSVGDEQYF. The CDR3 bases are TGCAGTGCTTGGGGTTCCAGCGTTGGGGACGAGCAGTACTTC.